This entry lists 32 T cell receptor beta chains sequenced from one sample in a study of blood T cell repertoires in COVID-19. Repertoires were generated with immunoSEQ multiplex PCR, while TCRdb's copy carries only in-frame clones and drops some. The table records 150,000 to 200,000 clones, around 79% of them present only once. The sample consisted of peripheral blood. These receptors were collected from a woman between 70 and 85 years old with acute or convalescent COVID-19.

The chain is built from TRBV12-3 or TRBV12-4 and TRBJ2-3, with D tentatively TRBD2 (6 bases). This CDR3 comprises 13 residues. The ends were cut back, 8 bases at V and 7 bases at J, with 16 bases in the middle. The CDR3 DNA reads TGTGCCAGCTCCCCGGGAGCCCCTAATACGCAGTATTTT. This gives the protein CASSPGAPNTQYF.

The chain has TRBV6-1 and TRBJ1-1; D not certain. This CDR3 contains 14 residues. Germline values: CDR1 MNHNS, CDR2 SASEGT. V dropped 1 base and J dropped 0 bases, with 6 bases sitting between them. CDR3 amino acids: CASSEVPVNTEAFF. In DNA form, the CDR3 reads TGTGCCAGCAGTGAAGTCCCCGTGAACACTGAAGCTTTCTTT.

The chain recombines TRBV2 with TRBJ2-6; TRBD2 matches at 10 bases. CDR1 SNHLY and CDR2 FYNNEI come from the germline V gene. V lost 5 bases, J lost 3 bases, and 7 bases stayed unmatched. This CDR3 region has 17 residues. DNA for the CDR3: TGTGCCAGCAGTCTTCCGGGACTAGCGTTTGGGGCCAACGTCCTGACTTTC. Amino acid sequence: CASSLPGLAFGANVLTF.

The chain couples TRBV3-1 (or the pseudogene TRBV3-2) to TRBJ2-7, with a weak D call TRBD1 (6 bases). Between the trimmed V and J ends, which lost 1 base and 4 bases, there was a span of 8 bases. Germline-derived CDR1 and CDR2 are LGHDT and YNNKEL (reference sequence). The CDR3 consists of 13 residues. The CDR3 coding sequence is TGTGCCAGCAGCCAAGGGACAGAGTACGAGCAGTACTTC. It encodes CASSQGTEYEQYF.

This rearrangement joins TRBV19 to TRBJ2-1, with D possibly being TRBD2 (6 bases). V lost 4 bases to trimming and J lost 4 bases, with 11 bases between them. The germline gives CDR1 LNHDA, CDR2 SQIVND (reference sequence). The CDR3 has 14 amino acids. The chain's CDR3 is CASSNRGSYNEQFF. As DNA, the CDR3 is TGTGCCAGTAGTAACCGGGGGTCATACAATGAGCAGTTCTTC.

The chain has TRBV14 and TRBJ2-2, with D uncertain. Trimming cost V 1 base and J 2 bases, with 11 bases left between them. The CDR3 contains 16 residues. Germline CDR1 is SGHDN and CDR2 is FVKESK. CDR3 sequence (DNA): TGTGCCAGCAGCCAAGTGACTTCGGCCAACACCGGGGAGCTGTTTTTT. Protein: CASSQVTSANTGELFF.

This clone was seen only once. The chain couples TRBV11-2 to TRBJ1-1; TRBD1 is a possible D gene (6 bases). The CDR3 spans 15 residues. Trimming removed 4 bases at V and 0 bases at J, with 12 bases between. Germline CDR1 reads SGHAT; CDR2 reads FQNNGV. The chain's CDR3 is CASSSDTGLNTEAFF. The CDR3, as DNA: TGTGCCAGCAGCTCGGATACAGGGCTGAACACTGAAGCTTTCTTT.

In its sample, this clone was seen a few times. The V call is TRBV21-1, the J call TRBJ1-2. TRBV21-1 has pseudogene status. This CDR3 contains 17 residues. CDR3 coding DNA: TGTGCCAGCAGCAAAGAGAGGGAAGGTGACCTTCCGTATGGCTACACCTTC. Amino acids: CASSKEREGDLPYGYTF.

The V gene is TRBV20-1, the J gene TRBJ2-7; TRBD1 matches 8 bases. CDR1 DFQATT and CDR2 SNEGSKA come from the germline V gene (reference sequence). The CDR3 is 15 residues long. V dropped 3 bases and J dropped 4; count of bases not matched to a gene: 11. The CDR3 region is CSASYPQGGRYEQYF. Here the CDR3 DNA reads TGCAGTGCTAGTTATCCACAGGGGGGTCGGTACGAGCAGTACTTC.

The V and J genes are TRBV30 and TRBJ2-7; TRBD2 agrees at 10 bases. V lost 4 bases, J lost 0 bases, and 3 bases stayed unmatched. The CDR3 extends over 14 amino acids. Germline-derived CDR1 and CDR2 are GTSNPN and SVGIG (reference sequence). In DNA, the CDR3 is TGTGCCTGGACTAGCGGGGGTAGCTCCTACGAGCAGTACTTC. It specifies CAWTSGGSSYEQYF. Combining the CDR3 with reference TRBV30 and TRBJ2-7 gives the whole variable domain SQTIHQWPATLVQPVGSPLSLECTVEGTSNPNLYWYRQAAGRGLQLLFYSVGIGQISSEVPQNLSASRPQDRQFILSSKKLLLSDSGFYLCAWTSGGSSYEQYFGPGTRLTVT.

J is TRBJ2-7 and V is TRBV28; 13 bases align to TRBD2. V dropped 3 bases and J dropped 4; count of bases not matched to a gene: 6. The CDR3 covers 16 residues. Germline V gene data show CDR1 as MDHEN and CDR2 as SYDVKM. The CDR3 DNA is TGTGCCAGCAGTTTTGGGACTAGCGGGAACGGGTACGAGCAGTACTTC. Encoded protein: CASSFGTSGNGYEQYF.

This chain joins TRBV2 and TRBJ1-5; 8 nucleotides align to TRBD1. There are 15 residues in the CDR3. Germline V gene data show CDR1 as SNHLY and CDR2 as FYNNEI. V trimming: 6 bases; J trimming: 4 bases; junction bases outside the gene matches: 8. The DNA of the CDR3 is TGTGCCAGCAGGAGGTCGCAGGGGGCTAATCAGCCCCAGCATTTT. The encoded protein is CASRRSQGANQPQHF.

This chain connects TRBV5-1 to TRBJ1-2; D is ambiguous. Trimming cost V 1 base and J 6 bases, with 10 bases left between them. The CDR3 contains 13 residues. Per the germline V gene, CDR1 is SGHRS and CDR2 is YFSETQ. The chain's CDR3 is CASSLNARDGYTF. Written as DNA, the CDR3 is TGCGCCAGCAGCTTGAACGCGAGGGATGGCTACACCTTC.

The chain combines TRBV20-1 with TRBJ2-7; 8 nucleotides agree with TRBD2. The CDR3 contains 15 residues. Germline trimming cut 3 bases from V and 2 bases from J; bases unmatched to any gene: 9. Germline V gene sequence: CDR1 DFQATT, CDR2 SNEGSKA (reference sequence). CDR3 residues: CSASLPKAGAYEQYF. The CDR3 DNA follows: TGCAGTGCTAGTCTCCCGAAAGCGGGGGCCTACGAGCAGTACTTC.

Note on this clone: Other DNA sequences within the sample encode an identical CDR3. The V call is TRBV6-2 or TRBV6-3, the J call TRBJ1-5, with 10 positions matching TRBD1. The germline V gene encodes CDR1 MNHEY and CDR2 SVGEGT. With V trimmed by 6 bases and J by 10 bases, 12 bases remained unmatched. CDR3 length: 15 residues. CDR3 nucleotides: TGTGCCAGCAGACCTAGCCGGGACAGGGGCCGACCCCAGCATTTT. This gives the protein CASRPSRDRGRPQHF.

The chain carries TRBV7-8 and TRBJ1-2; TRBD1 agrees at 8 bases. The V and J ends lost 5 bases and 12 bases, in that order; junction bases with no gene match: 17. The germline gives CDR1 SGHVS, CDR2 FQNEAQ. The CDR3 length is 15 residues. Here the CDR3 DNA reads TGTGCCAGCAGCCCAGGGACAGGCTCGGGGGCCCGTCACACCTTC. Translation: CASSPGTGSGARHTF. Full variable domain (remainder filled in from reference TRBV7-8 and TRBJ1-2): GAGVSQSPRYKVAKRGQDVALRCDPISGHVSLFWYQQALGQGPEFLTYFQNEAQLDKSGLPSDRFFAERPEGSVSTLKIQRTQQEDSAVYLCASSPGTGSGARHTFGSGTRLTVV.

J is TRBJ2-5 and V is TRBV20-1; D might be TRBD1 (6 bases). This CDR3 has 11 amino acids. Germline CDR1 is DFQATT and CDR2 is SNEGSKA (reference sequence). CDR3 nucleotide sequence: TGCATGGGACAAGACCAAGAGACCCAGTACTTC. Amino acids: CMGQDQETQYF.

The gene calls are TRBV6-2 or TRBV6-3 and TRBJ2-7; 10 nucleotides match TRBD2. Trimming took 2 bases from V and 9 from J; bases not matched to a gene: 16. Germline V gene sequence: CDR1 MNHEY, CDR2 SVGEGT. The CDR3 contains 17 residues. CDR3 sequence (DNA): TGTGCCAGCAGTTACAAGGCTAGCGGGAGCCCCAGTGTCGTGCAGTACTTC. Translation gives CASSYKASGSPSVVQYF.

CDR3 amino acids: CASSWNSGSYNEQFF. As DNA, the CDR3 is TGTGCCAGCAGCTGGAATAGCGGGAGTTACAATGAGCAGTTCTTC. The chain uses TRBV7-2 and TRBJ2-1, with 9 bases lining up with TRBD2. The germline V gene encodes CDR1 SGHTA and CDR2 FQGNSA. This CDR3 is 15 amino acids long. The trim removed 4 bases at V and 4 bases at J, leaving 5 bases unmatched. The full variable domain, in which reference TRBV7-2 and TRBJ2-1 provide the parts outside the CDR3, is GAGVSQSPSNKVTEKGKDVELRCDPISGHTALYWYRQSLGQGLEFLIYFQGNSAPDKSGLPSDRFSAERTGGSVSTLTIQRTQQEDSAVYLCASSWNSGSYNEQFFGPGTRLTVL.

Only a few counts were recorded for this clone. CDR3 sequence: CASSFSGTSGSSGELFF. DNA of the CDR3: TGTGCCAGCAGCTTCTCAGGGACTAGCGGGAGCTCCGGGGAGCTGTTTTTT. The genes are TRBV7-3 and TRBJ2-2; 14 positions match TRBD2. In germline, CDR1 is SGHTA, CDR2 FQGTGA. V gave up 3 bases and J gave up 6 bases; unmatched junction bases: 6. The CDR3 covers 17 residues.

The rearrangement links TRBV7-9 to TRBJ2-2; tentatively, D is TRBD1 (6 bases). V dropped 5 bases and J dropped 6 bases, with 25 bases sitting between them. The CDR3 is made up of 18 amino acids. The germline V gene encodes CDR1 SEHNR and CDR2 FQNEAQ (reference sequence). The CDR3 coding sequence is TGTGCCAGCAGCCCACTCAACCCCCTCAGGGGAATACCCGGGGAGCTGTTTTTT. This gives the protein CASSPLNPLRGIPGELFF.

This clone was picked up one time. This chain connects TRBV29-1 to TRBJ2-2, with no clear D. Germline CDR1 and CDR2: SQVTM and ANQGSEA. V was trimmed by 4 bases and J by 4 bases, leaving 10 bases between them. This CDR3 is built from 13 residues. DNA for the CDR3: TGCAGCGTTGTTCATCCGGTCACCGGGGAGCTGTTTTTT. Protein: CSVVHPVTGELFF.

DNA of the CDR3: TGCGCCAGCAGTCGAGACGGACTAGCCAAAAACATTCAGTACTTC. Translation gives CASSRDGLAKNIQYF. The rearrangement joins TRBV5-1 to TRBJ2-4; tentatively, D is TRBD2 (5 bases). Germline V gene data show CDR1 as SGHRS and CDR2 as YFSETQ. The CDR3 runs to 15 residues. Trimming left V 5 bases short and J 0 bases short, with 12 bases between. The full variable domain, in which reference TRBV5-1 and TRBJ2-4 provide the parts outside the CDR3, is KAGVTQTPRYLIKTRGQQVTLSCSPISGHRSVSWYQQTPGQGLQFLFEYFSETQRNKGNFPGRFSGRQFSNSRSEMNVSTLELGDSALYLCASSRDGLAKNIQYFGAGTRLSVL.

This chain joins TRBV11-2 and TRBJ2-7; 8 positions agree with TRBD1. The CDR3 is 16 residues long. V shed 5 bases and J 1 base; nucleotides not matched to a gene: 10. The germline CDR1 and CDR2 sequences are SGHAT and FQNNGV. The CDR3 protein is CASSPNRRTGSYEQYF. CDR3 coding DNA: TGTGCCAGCAGCCCGAACCGACGGACAGGGTCCTACGAGCAGTACTTC.

This rearrangement joins TRBV12-3 or TRBV12-4 to TRBJ2-3, with a weak D call TRBD1 (5 bases). CDR3 length: 13 amino acids. Trimming stripped 1 base from V and 14 bases from J, with 16 bases between. CDR3 nucleotides: TGTGCCAGCAGTTTAGGGGTTAGGACACCCGTGTATTTT. This encodes CASSLGVRTPVYF.

The chain links TRBV5-4 to TRBJ2-1, with TRBD1 identical over 7 bases. The germline CDR1 and CDR2 sequences are SGHNT and YYREEE (reference sequence). Trimming took 7 bases from V and 7 from J; bases not matched to a gene: 14. The CDR3 consists of 15 residues. CDR3 in DNA: TGTGCCAGCTCCCGTAAGGGGGCAGATAGGAATGAGCAGTTCTTC. It translates to CASSRKGADRNEQFF.

Only a few counts were recorded for this clone. The junction departs from the called germline gene at one end, perhaps through a read error. The chain links TRBV5-1 to TRBJ2-1; D possibly corresponds to TRBD2 (6 bases). This CDR3 contains 13 residues. Germline V gives CDR1 SGHRS, CDR2 YFSETQ. CDR3 nucleotides: TGCGCCAGCAGCTTGGGGGTCCAGGGAGGTGATCTCTTC. This translates into CASSLGVQGGDLF.

The chain combines TRBV14 with TRBJ2-7; TRBD1 is a possible D gene (7 bases). Trimming cost V 2 bases and J 6 bases, with 14 bases left between them. CDR3 size: 14 residues. The germline V gene encodes CDR1 SGHDN and CDR2 FVKESK. The CDR3 loop is CASSQKWQGGEQYF. The CDR3 DNA sequence: TGTGCCAGCAGCCAAAAGTGGCAGGGGGGCGAGCAGTACTTC.

This chain joins TRBV5-1 and TRBJ2-1; 8 nucleotides agree with TRBD2. The CDR3 loop spans 17 amino acids. Germline V lookup: CDR1 SGHRS, CDR2 YFSETQ. J was trimmed by 6 bases and V by 4 bases; bases with no gene match: 15. The CDR3 nucleotides are TGCGCCAGCAGCCGTGTGTTTGCGGGAGGCCAGACCAATGAGCAGTTCTTC. Translating it yields CASSRVFAGGQTNEQFF.

V and J are TRBV12-3 or TRBV12-4 and TRBJ1-5, with 7 bases that match TRBD1. With V trimmed by 7 bases and J by 5 bases, 2 bases remained unmatched. The CDR3 has 12 residues. CDR3: CASNRGYQPQHF. The DNA of the CDR3 is TGTGCCAGCAACAGGGGCTATCAGCCCCAGCATTTT.

The chain employs TRBV7-8 and TRBJ2-1, with TRBD2 matching over 9 bases. V lost 1 base, J lost 6 bases, and 13 bases stayed unmatched. Looked up from germline, CDR1 is SGHVS and CDR2 is FQNEAQ. This CDR3 is 18 amino acids long. The CDR3 bases are TGTGCCAGCAGCTTAGTAGTGACCGGAGTGCGGGAGGGCAATGAGCAGTTCTTC. This encodes CASSLVVTGVREGNEQFF.

This rearrangement joins TRBV7-2 to TRBJ1-4, with 12 bases aligning to TRBD1. Losses at the gene ends were 0 bases for V and 8 bases for J; bases not matched to a gene: 1. The length of the CDR3 is 15 residues. Germline V gives CDR1 SGHTA, CDR2 FQGNSA. The CDR3 spells CASSLAGTGGEKLFF. The CDR3 nucleotides read TGTGCCAGCAGCTTAGCCGGGACAGGGGGCGAAAAACTGTTTTTT.